This T cell receptor (beta chain) was found in a study of T-cell memory formation after mild COVID-19. TCRdb independently ran MiXCR on the 5' RACE reads; one entry per CDR3 protein. The sample contains approximately 580,000 distinct CDR3 sequences, roughly 22% of which appear only once. Study conclusions and caveats: Clones that shrank (day 15 to 85) were balanced CD4/CD8, whereas later expanders leaned CD4+. CD4+ contracting clones lay mainly in CM and EM, CD8+ ones in EMRA.

This clonotype showed up just a few times. The antigen is not known. Trimming cost V 4 bases and J 3 bases, with 12 bases left between them. CDR3 length: 14 amino acids. Looked up from germline, CDR1 is KGHDR and CDR2 is SFDVKD. The chain joins TRBV24-1 to TRBJ2-7; D is unresolved. Sequenced sample: PBMCs or a T cell subset sorted from them (not recorded which). The clonotype comes from an adult woman who had mild COVID-19 (a few samples of this study predate the infection). Cell type and time point are not known. CDR3 DNA sequence: TGTGCCACCAGTGACCCCGGGTCTGTCTACGAGCAGTACTTC. It encodes CATSDPGSVYEQYF.